This T cell receptor (beta chain) was identified in a study of CD8 T cells in ankylosing spondylitis. Findings of the study overall: In the blood and synovial fluid of reactive arthritis, some motif variants had been previously reported. Within peripheral blood, clones linked to disease were CD8+ and relatively rare.

On this clonotype: What it recognizes is unknown.

This CDR3 spans 15 amino acids. The germline gives CDR1 SQVTM, CDR2 ANQGSEA. The germline V and J ends were trimmed by 5 bases and 2 bases, with 16 bases remaining between them. Libraries of TCR beta came from quantitative 5'-RACE with molecular barcodes. TCRdb re-analysed the 5' RACE reads in MiXCR, keeping a single row per CDR3 protein. Of 290,000 or so distinct CDR3 sequences detected, around 21% appear once; the ten largest clones hold under 4%. What was sequenced was blood, either unsorted or a sorted T cell fraction (not recorded which). This receptor was taken from a female donor with ankylosing spondylitis or in good health (not recorded which). This chain connects TRBV29-1 to TRBJ2-1; D is uncertain. CDR3 region: CSVRPTHVPYNEQFF. The CDR3 DNA is TGCAGCGTTAGACCGACCCACGTCCCCTACAATGAGCAGTTCTTC.